This T cell receptor (beta chain) came from a study of CD8 T cells in Susac syndrome. The germline V gene has CDR1 SGDLS and CDR2 YYNGEE. This CDR3 spans 16 amino acids. Trimming removed 0 bases from V and 4 bases from J; junction bases left unmatched: 5. General study points: When the CD4+ T cell repertoires of patients with Susac syndrome were examined, they did not show any clonal expansion. As the study acknowledged, the number of individuals in its TCR sequencing and HLA analysis was relatively small.

Random-hexamer reverse transcription was applied to roughly 0.5 to 1 ug RNA. TCRdb recomputed calls from the immunoSEQ multiplex PCR reads with MiXCR, one row per CDR3 protein. The sample comprises under 150,000 distinct CDR3 sequences, approximately 95% of which are singletons, and 0.084% rests with the top ten. Sequencing of TCR beta covered CD8+ and CD4+ T cells obtained from blood. TEMRA cells underwent FACS enrichment and CD8+ and CD4+ T cells underwent negative isolation. Comments on this clonotype: Its antigen is as yet unknown.

This TCR came from a human donor with Susac syndrome. The J gene is TRBJ2-1, the V gene TRBV9; 9 nucleotides agree with TRBD2. The specimen was CD4+ T cells from PBMCs. This CDR3 reads CASSVAGLAPYNEQFF. CDR3 bases: TGTGCCAGCAGCGTAGCCGGACTAGCGCCGTACAATGAGCAGTTCTTC.